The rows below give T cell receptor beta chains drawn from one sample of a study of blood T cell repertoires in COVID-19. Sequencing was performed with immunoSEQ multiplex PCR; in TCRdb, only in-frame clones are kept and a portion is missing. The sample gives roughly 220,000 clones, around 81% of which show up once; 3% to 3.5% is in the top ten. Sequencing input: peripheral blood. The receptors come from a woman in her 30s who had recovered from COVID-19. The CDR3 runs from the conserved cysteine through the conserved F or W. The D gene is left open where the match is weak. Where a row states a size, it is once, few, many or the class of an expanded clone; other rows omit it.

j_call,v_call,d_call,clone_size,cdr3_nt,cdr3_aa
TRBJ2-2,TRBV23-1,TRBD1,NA,TGCGCCAGCAGTCTTATCTCAGGGGGCGCGGAAACCGGGGAGCTGTTTTTT,CASSLISGGAETGELFF
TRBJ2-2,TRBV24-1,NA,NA,TGTGCCACCAGTGATTTGGGGGGACAGAACACCGGGGAGCTGTTTTTT,CATSDLGGQNTGELFF
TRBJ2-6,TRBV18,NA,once,TGTGCCAGCTCCCCGACTACTGGGGCCAACGTCCTGACTTTC,CASSPTTGANVLTF
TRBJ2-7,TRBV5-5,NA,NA,TGTGCCAGCAGCTCTGGAGGGCGACGGATGTACGAGCAGTACTTC,CASSSGGRRMYEQYF
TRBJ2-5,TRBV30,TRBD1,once,TGTGCCTGGAGTGTTCAACCGGGACAGGCTAAAGAGACCCAGTACTTC,CAWSVQPGQAKETQYF
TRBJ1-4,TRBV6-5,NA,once,TGTGCCAGCATGACGTGGACAGCAGGCAATGAAAAACTGTTTTTT,CASMTWTAGNEKLFF
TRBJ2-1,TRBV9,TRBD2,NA,TGTGCCAGCAGCGGCGCTAGCGGGATAAACAATGAGCAGTTCTTC,CASSGASGINNEQFF
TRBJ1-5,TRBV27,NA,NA,TGTGCCAGCAGTTTGGGAGGCCATCAGCCCCAGCATTTT,CASSLGGHQPQHF
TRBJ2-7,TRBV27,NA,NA,TGTGCCAGCAGTTTACACAGGCCCGCGGGGGAGCAGTACTTC,CASSLHRPAGEQYF
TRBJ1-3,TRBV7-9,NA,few,TGTGCCAGCAGCTTAGATCGGGGCTCTGGAAACACCATATATTTT,CASSLDRGSGNTIYF
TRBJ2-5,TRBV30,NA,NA,TGTGCCTGGAGTCAGGGTGAGACCCAGTACTTC,CAWSQGETQYF
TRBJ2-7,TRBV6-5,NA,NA,TGTGCCAGCAGTCGAATAACAGGCTCCTACGAGCAGTACTTC,CASSRITGSYEQYF
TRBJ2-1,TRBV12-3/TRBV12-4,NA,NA,TGTGCCAGCAGCCCACAGGTCAATGAGCAGTTCTTC,CASSPQVNEQFF
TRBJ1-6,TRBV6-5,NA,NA,TGTGCCAGCAGTATGACAGCATTGAATTCACCCCTCCACTTT,CASSMTALNSPLHF
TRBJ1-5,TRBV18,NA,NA,TGTGCCAGCTCACCCGAGAGGAGCCCTCAGCCCCAGCATTTT,CASSPERSPQPQHF
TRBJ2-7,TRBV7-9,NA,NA,TGTGCCAGCAGCTTCGACAGCTACGAGCAGTACTTC,CASSFDSYEQYF
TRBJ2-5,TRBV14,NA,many,TGTGCCAGCAGCCAAGGGCATACCCAGTACTTC,CASSQGHTQYF